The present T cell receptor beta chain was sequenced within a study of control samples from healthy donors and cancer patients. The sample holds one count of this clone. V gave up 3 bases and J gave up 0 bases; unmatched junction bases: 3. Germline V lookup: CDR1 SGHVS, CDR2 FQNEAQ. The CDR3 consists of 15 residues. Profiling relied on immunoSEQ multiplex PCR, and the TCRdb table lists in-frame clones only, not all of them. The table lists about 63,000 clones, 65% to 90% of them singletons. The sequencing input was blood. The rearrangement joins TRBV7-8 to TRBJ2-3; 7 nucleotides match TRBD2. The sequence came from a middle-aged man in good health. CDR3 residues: CASSFSGASTDTQYF. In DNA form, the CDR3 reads TGTGCCAGCAGCTTCAGCGGGGCGAGCACAGATACGCAGTATTTT.